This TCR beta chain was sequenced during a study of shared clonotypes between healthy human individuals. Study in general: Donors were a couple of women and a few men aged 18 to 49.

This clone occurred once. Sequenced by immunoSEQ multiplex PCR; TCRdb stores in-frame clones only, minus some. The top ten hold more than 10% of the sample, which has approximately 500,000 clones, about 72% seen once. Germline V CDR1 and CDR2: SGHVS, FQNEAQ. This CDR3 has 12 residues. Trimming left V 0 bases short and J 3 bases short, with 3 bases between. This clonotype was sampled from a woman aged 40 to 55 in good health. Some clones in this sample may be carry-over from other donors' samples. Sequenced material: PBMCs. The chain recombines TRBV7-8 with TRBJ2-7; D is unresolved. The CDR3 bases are TGTGCCAGCAGCTTAGCGGACTACGAGCAGTACTTC. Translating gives CASSLADYEQYF.